The T cell receptor (beta chain) under discussion was sequenced for a study of T cells in Graves' hyperthyroidism and ophthalmopathy. Uncontrolled infection, other autoimmune disease, pregnancy and lactation each barred patients from inclusion. For the diagnoses, clinical symptoms, serum thyroxine and TRAb, thyroid ultrasound and orbital computed tomography were used. Fresh peripheral blood, approximately 9.6 ml, yielded the PBMCs. This clonotype was seen ten or more times. The TCR beta CDR3 regions underwent amplification using RNA transcripts as the source. Primed by the HTBI set, a first-round RT-PCR was run on the TCR CDR3. TCRdb recomputed calls from the multiplex PCR reads with MiXCR, one row per CDR3 protein. Here the sample spans about 700,000 distinct CDR3 sequences, around 15% being singletons. Trimming took 4 bases from V and 5 from J; bases not matched to a gene: 4. This CDR3 contains 13 residues. Looked up from germline, CDR1 is ENHRY and CDR2 is SYGVKD.

This receptor was identified in a woman younger than 35 with Graves' hyperthyroidism. Sequenced sample: blood. The V and J genes are TRBV10-3 and TRBJ2-7; 8 bases fit TRBD1. The CDR3 here is CAISGTGSHEQYF. CDR3 sequence (DNA): TGTGCCATCAGTGGGACAGGGAGCCACGAGCAGTACTTC.